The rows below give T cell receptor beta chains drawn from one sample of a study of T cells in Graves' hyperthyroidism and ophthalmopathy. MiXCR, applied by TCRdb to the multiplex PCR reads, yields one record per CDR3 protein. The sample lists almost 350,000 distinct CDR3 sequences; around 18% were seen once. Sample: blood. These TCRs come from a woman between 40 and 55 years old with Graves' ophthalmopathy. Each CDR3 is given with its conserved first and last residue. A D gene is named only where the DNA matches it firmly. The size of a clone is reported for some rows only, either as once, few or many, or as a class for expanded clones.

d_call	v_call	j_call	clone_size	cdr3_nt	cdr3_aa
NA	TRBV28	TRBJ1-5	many	TGTGCCAGCAGTCGCGACAGGTTTCGGCAGCCCCAGCATTTT	CASSRDRFRQPQHF
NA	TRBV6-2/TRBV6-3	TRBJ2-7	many	TGTGCCAGCAGTTACATCTTGGCGGGTCGCGAGCAGTACTTC	CASSYILAGREQYF
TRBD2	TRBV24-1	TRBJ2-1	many	TGTGCCACCAGTGATTTGAGGGCTAGCGGGAGGGGGTCCTACAATGAGCAGTTCTTC	CATSDLRASGRGSYNEQFF
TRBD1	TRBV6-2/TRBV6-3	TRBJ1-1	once	TGTGCCAGCAGGCCCCCCGGGACAGGGAACCCTGAAGCTTTCTTT	CASRPPGTGNPEAFF
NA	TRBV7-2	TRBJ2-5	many	TGTGCCAGCAGCTTATCGGCAGTACAAGAGACCCAGTACTTC	CASSLSAVQETQYF
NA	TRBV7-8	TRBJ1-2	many	TGTGCCAGCAGCTTATTTCCAGGAGCTAACTATGGCTACACCTTC	CASSLFPGANYGYTF
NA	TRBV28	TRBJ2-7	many	TGTGCCAGCAGCACAAGACAGAACCCCTACGAGCAGTACTTC	CASSTRQNPYEQYF
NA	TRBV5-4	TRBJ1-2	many	TGTGCCAGCAGCACACCGAGGACAGCTAACTATGGCTACACCTTC	CASSTPRTANYGYTF
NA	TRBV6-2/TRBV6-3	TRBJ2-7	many	TGTGCCAGCAGTTTTACAGAATCCTACGAGCAGTACTTC	CASSFTESYEQYF
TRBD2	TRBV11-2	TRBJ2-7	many	TGTGCCAGCAGCTCACCGGCCCTAGCGGGGGATGAGCAGTACTTC	CASSSPALAGDEQYF
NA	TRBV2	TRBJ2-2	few	TGTGCCAGCAGTGAAGTCCGGCAGGATACCGGGGAGCTGTTTTTT	CASSEVRQDTGELFF
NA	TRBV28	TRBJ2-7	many	TGTGCCAGCAGCCTCGGAGGGAGCCGCTACGAGCAGTACTTC	CASSLGGSRYEQYF
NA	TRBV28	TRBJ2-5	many	TGTGCCAGCAGTTCCTTCCAGCAGAAAGAGACCCAGTACTTC	CASSSFQQKETQYF
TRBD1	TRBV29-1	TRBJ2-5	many	TGCAGCGTTGAAGCCCCCCTGACAGGGGGCACCTTGGAGACCCAGTACTTC	CSVEAPLTGGTLETQYF
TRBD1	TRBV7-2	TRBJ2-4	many	TGTGCCAGCAGCTCAAGACAGGGATGGGACATTCAGTACTTC	CASSSRQGWDIQYF
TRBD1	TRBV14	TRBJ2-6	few	TGTGCCAGCAGCCAGGACCGGGACAGGGTGACGGGGGCCAACGTCCTGACTTTC	CASSQDRDRVTGANVLTF
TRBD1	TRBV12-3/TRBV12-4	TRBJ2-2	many	TGTGCCAGCAGTTTTAGATTTCAGGGGGCAACCGGGGAGCTGTTTTTT	CASSFRFQGATGELFF
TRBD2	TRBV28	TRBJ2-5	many	TGTGCCAGCAGTTCGTCCGGACTAGATCCCCAAGAGACCCAGTACTTC	CASSSSGLDPQETQYF
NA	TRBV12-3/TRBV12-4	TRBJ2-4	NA	TGTGCCAGCAGTGGGGACTCTGGTATTTCGTTC	CASSGDSGISF
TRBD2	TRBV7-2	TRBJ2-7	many	TGTGCCAGCAGCTTAGCCTTGACTAGCGGAGCACGCGAGTACGAGCAGTACTTC	CASSLALTSGAREYEQYF
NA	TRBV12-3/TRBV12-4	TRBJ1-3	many	TGTGCCAGCAGCTCCTTCTCTGGAAACACCATATATTTT	CASSSFSGNTIYF
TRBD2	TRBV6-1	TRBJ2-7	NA	TGTGCCAGCAGTAGACTAGCGGAATACGAGCAGTACTTC	CASSRLAEYEQYF
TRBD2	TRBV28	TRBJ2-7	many	TGTGCCAGCAAATGGGCGGGAGTCGGGAACGAGCAGTACTTC	CASKWAGVGNEQYF
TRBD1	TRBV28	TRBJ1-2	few	TGTGCCAGCAGGGGGACAGTTATAGTCTACACCTTC	CASRGTVIVYTF
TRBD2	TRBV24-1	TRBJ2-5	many	TGTGCCACCAGTGAACAAAGGACTAGCACTCAAGAGACCCAGTACTTC	CATSEQRTSTQETQYF
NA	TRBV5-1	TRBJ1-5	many	TGCGCCAGCAGCTTGTTGGGCCAGAGCAATCAGCCCCAGCATTTT	CASSLLGQSNQPQHF
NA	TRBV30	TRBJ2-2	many	TGTGCCTGGACGGGGCCCGGGGAGCTGTTTTTT	CAWTGPGELFF
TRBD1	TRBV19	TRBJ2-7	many	TGTGCCAGTAGTATAACGACAGGGCCCTACGAGCAGTACTTC	CASSITTGPYEQYF
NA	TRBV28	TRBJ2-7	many	TGTGCCAGCAGACAGCGTCGAGCAGGGCCAGACGAGCAGTACTTC	CASRQRRAGPDEQYF
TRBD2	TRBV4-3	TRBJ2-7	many	TGCGCCAGCAGCCAAGATGTTGGGGGACTAGGTTTATACGAGCAGTACTTC	CASSQDVGGLGLYEQYF
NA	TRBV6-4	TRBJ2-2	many	TGTGCCAGCAGAGACGGGGGCAGCTTTTCCAGGGAGCTGTTTTTT	CASRDGGSFSRELFF
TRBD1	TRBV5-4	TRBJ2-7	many	TGTGCCAGCAGCTCAGGACAGGGATTCTCCTACGAGCAGTACTTC	CASSSGQGFSYEQYF
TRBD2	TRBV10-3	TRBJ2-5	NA	TGTGCCATCAGTGACTACGGGGGGGAGGAAGAGACCCAGTACTTC	CAISDYGGEEETQYF
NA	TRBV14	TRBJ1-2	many	TGTGCCAGCAGCCAAGTTAACAGCGAGGACTATGGCTACACCTTC	CASSQVNSEDYGYTF
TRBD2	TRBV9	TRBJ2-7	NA	TGTGCCAGCAGCCCGAGCGGGACGGATTACGAGCAGTACTTC	CASSPSGTDYEQYF
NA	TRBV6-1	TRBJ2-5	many	TGTGCCATCTCAGGCTCCGTGGAGACCCAGTACTTC	CAISGSVETQYF
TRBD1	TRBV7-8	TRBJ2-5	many	TGTGCCAGCAGCCCTAAGACAGGGCAGGGTATCGGGTTAGAGACCCAGTACTTC	CASSPKTGQGIGLETQYF
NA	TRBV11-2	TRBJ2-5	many	TGTGCCAGCAGCCTCAGGGCCGACTTTATACAAGAGACCCAGTACTTC	CASSLRADFIQETQYF
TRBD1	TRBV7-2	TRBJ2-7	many	TGTGCCAGCAGCTTAGCCCCAGACAGGGTCGCCTACGAGCAGTACTTC	CASSLAPDRVAYEQYF
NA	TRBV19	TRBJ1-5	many	TGTGCCAGTCGGGACCGTGAAACCAATCAGCCCCAGCATTTT	CASRDRETNQPQHF
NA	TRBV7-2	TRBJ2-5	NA	TGTGCCAGCAGCTTAGCGCAAACTACCAGAGAGACCCAGTACTTC	CASSLAQTTRETQYF
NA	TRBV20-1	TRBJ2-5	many	TGCAGTGCTAGAGATCTGGGGGGCTTTGAGACCCAGTACTTC	CSARDLGGFETQYF
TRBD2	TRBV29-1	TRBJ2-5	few	TGCAGCGTTGCTGAAACTAGCGGGAGTAAGACCCAGTACTTC	CSVAETSGSKTQYF
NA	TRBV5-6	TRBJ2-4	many	TGTGCCAGCAGCTGGGCAGGGCCGGACATTCAGTACTTC	CASSWAGPDIQYF
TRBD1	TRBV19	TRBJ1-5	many	TGTGCCAGTAACCCCCAGGACAGGGTGAGACAGCCCCAGCATTTT	CASNPQDRVRQPQHF
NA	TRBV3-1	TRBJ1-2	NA	TGTGCCAGCAGCCAAGAGGCAGGAGGCTATGGCTACACCTTC	CASSQEAGGYGYTF
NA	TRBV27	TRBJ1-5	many	TGTGCCAGCAGTTTTGCTTGGAGGGGCAATCAGCCCCAGCATTTT	CASSFAWRGNQPQHF
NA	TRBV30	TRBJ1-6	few	TGTGCCTGGACCCTGGACAGCCGCGGGGGATCACCCCTCCACTTT	CAWTLDSRGGSPLHF
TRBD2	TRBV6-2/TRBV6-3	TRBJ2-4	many	TGTGCCAGCAGTTACTCGAAGGGACTAGCGGGATATAGCAAAAACATTCAGTACTTC	CASSYSKGLAGYSKNIQYF
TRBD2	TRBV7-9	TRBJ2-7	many	TGTGCCAGCAGCTTAGCTCGCGGCGGGAGTAAGGAGCAGTACTTC	CASSLARGGSKEQYF
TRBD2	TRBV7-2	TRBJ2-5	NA	TGTGCCAGCAGCATAGCGGGTAGCGAACAAGAGACCCAGTACTTC	CASSIAGSEQETQYF
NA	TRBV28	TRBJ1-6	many	TGTGCCAGCAGTTTATTTAGTCAGGGAAGCTCCTATAATTCACCCCTCCACTTT	CASSLFSQGSSYNSPLHF
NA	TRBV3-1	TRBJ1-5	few	TGTGCCAGCAGACCGACATTTAATAGCAATCAGCCCCAGCATTTT	CASRPTFNSNQPQHF
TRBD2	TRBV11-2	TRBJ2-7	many	TGTGCCAGCAGCTTAGGAGGGGGAAGCGGGAGTCCCGACGAGCAGTACTTC	CASSLGGGSGSPDEQYF
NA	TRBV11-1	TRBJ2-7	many	TGTGCCAGCAGCTCCCGAAGACCCGCCGACGAGCAGTACTTC	CASSSRRPADEQYF